This T cell receptor (beta chain) stems from a study of T-cell reconstitution after alpha-beta-depleted transplantation in children. Study observations and caveats: Alpha-beta T cells about two months after transplant reportedly derived from several hundred expanded graft clones. High day-60 TCRbeta diversity in some patients came from surviving recipient T cells and thymic progenitors.

This sample's TCRbeta library carried unique molecular identifier barcodes. MiXCR, applied by TCRdb to the PCR reads, yields one record per CDR3 protein. The top ten clones hold 5.5% to 6.5% of a sample with about 200,000 distinct CDR3 sequences, 5.5% to 7% of them seen once. Turning to this clonotype: Antigen specificity is unknown.

CDR1 is SEHNR, CDR2 FQNEAQ, per germline (reference sequence). The CDR3 consists of 11 residues. V was shortened by 0 bases and J by 12 bases, with 6 bases between the two germline ends. Sequencing used PBMCs, obtained before TCRalphabeta/CD19-depleted stem cell transplant. The chain uses TRBV7-9 and TRBJ2-1; D unresolved. This TCR derives from a boy aged 2 to 9 with acute lymphoblastic leukemia, due to receive a stem cell transplant. For the CDR3, the DNA is TGTGCCAGCAGCTTAGCGGGGTGGCAGTTCTTC. Amino acids: CASSLAGWQFF.